What follows are 7 T cell receptor beta chains derived from one specimen sequenced in a study of beta chain features in type 1 diabetes. Findings of the study overall: Among patients with Type 1 diabetes, TCRB CDR3s were moderately but significantly shorter in every one of the four CD4+ subsets.

The authors reverse transcribed all of the isolated RNA, so sequencing captured expressed TCRB transcripts. Clones were sequenced by immunoSEQ multiplex PCR, and TCRdb holds only the in-frame ones, with some missing. The sample has a few hundred thousand clones; roughly an eighth are singletons. The antigens for these receptors are not known. The sequenced material came from naive CD4+ T cells from blood. These receptors were taken from a man between 25 and 39 years old with type 1 diabetes.

The chain employs TRBV28 and TRBJ2-7; TRBD2 matches at 8 bases. CDR1 and CDR2 (germline): MDHEN, SYDVKM. After removal of 4 bases from V and 2 bases from J, the junction contained 7 bases not matched to a gene. The CDR3 consists of 15 residues. The CDR3: CASSYGGGHPYEQYF. In DNA form, the CDR3 reads TGTGCCAGCAGTTATGGCGGGGGGCACCCCTACGAGCAGTACTTC. The variable domain in full, with the rest retrieved from reference TRBV28 and TRBJ2-7, is DVKVTQSSRYLVKRTGEKVFLECVQDMDHENMFWYRQDPGLGLRLIYFSYDVKMKEKGDIPEGYSVSREKKERFSLILESASTNQTSMYLCASSYGGGHPYEQYFGPGTRLTVT.

This clone was observed a few times. V is TRBV2 and J is TRBJ2-3; 8 bases line up with TRBD1. The germline gives CDR1 SNHLY, CDR2 FYNNEI. V lost 6 bases, J lost 2 bases, and 7 bases stayed unmatched. This CDR3 is 15 amino acids long. The CDR3 bases are TGTGCCAGCAGGCGACAGGGGAGCTCCACAGATACGCAGTATTTT. Its protein is CASRRQGSSTDTQYF.

This rearrangement joins TRBV19 to TRBJ1-1, with a weak D call TRBD1 (6 bases). Per germline, CDR1 LNHDA and CDR2 SQIVND (reference sequence). V was clipped by 2 bases and J by 1 base, with 11 bases between them. CDR3 size: 15 residues. The CDR3 here is CASSILDRRNTEAFF. CDR3 nucleotide sequence: TGTGCCAGTAGTATACTAGACAGGAGGAACACTGAAGCTTTCTTT.

This clone was found a few times. Other nucleotide sequences from this sample produce the same CDR3. The gene calls are TRBV5-1 and TRBJ1-1, with unresolved D. From germline, CDR1 is SGHRS and CDR2 YFSETQ. The CDR3 loop spans 14 amino acids. Trimming stripped 0 bases from V and 1 base from J, with 7 bases between. This CDR3 is CASSLDRPNTEAFF. The CDR3 DNA reads TGCGCCAGCAGCTTGGACAGACCGAACACTGAAGCTTTCTTT.

V usage is TRBV5-4 and J usage is TRBJ1-4, with D possibly TRBD1 on 5 matching bases. Trimming took off 2 bases at V and 3 bases at J, with 11 bases between the two ends. The germline gives CDR1 SGHNT, CDR2 YYREEE (reference sequence). CDR3 length: 15 amino acids. This chain's CDR3 is CASSFGRVSNEKLFF. The CDR3 bases are TGTGCCAGCAGCTTTGGCAGGGTTTCTAATGAAAAACTGTTTTTT.

This clone showed up just a few times. The genes are TRBV7-2 and TRBJ2-5; no definite D call. CDR1 and CDR2 from the germline V gene are SGHTA and FQGNSA. The germline V and J ends were trimmed by 3 bases and 5 bases, with 10 bases remaining between them. CDR3 length: 13 residues. The CDR3 here is CASSLETRETQYF. In DNA form, the CDR3 reads TGTGCCAGCAGCTTGGAGACGCGGGAGACCCAGTACTTC.

This clone was seen more than once but under ten times. The rearrangement links TRBV27 to TRBJ2-5; the D gene is possibly TRBD2 (5 bases). The germline V gene has CDR1 MNHEY and CDR2 SMNVEV (reference sequence). CDR3 size: 15 residues. Trimming took 6 bases from V and 6 from J, leaving 20 bases between them. The CDR3 nucleotides read TGTGCCAGCAGCCTGGGGAGCAGGTGGGGAAAGACCCAGTACTTC. This encodes CASSLGSRWGKTQYF.